These 32 T cell receptor beta chains share one sample of origin, sequenced in a study of blood T cell repertoires in COVID-19. Sequenced by immunoSEQ multiplex PCR; TCRdb stores in-frame clones only, minus some. Of roughly 49,000 clones in the sample, around nine tenths are singletons; the top ten hold about 6.7%. The sample consisted of peripheral blood. These receptors were taken from a man aged 50 or older with active COVID-19.

This clone was seen only a few times. The rearrangement links TRBV29-1 to TRBJ1-1; TRBD1 matches 9 bases. Germline assignment: CDR1 SQVTM and CDR2 ANQGSEA. V gave up 6 bases and J gave up 1 base; unmatched junction bases: 3. The CDR3 covers 13 residues. The CDR3 loop reads CSVTGQGNTEAFF. The CDR3 DNA follows: TGCAGCGTCACGGGACAGGGGAACACTGAAGCTTTCTTT.

The V gene is TRBV5-8, the J gene TRBJ2-3, with a tentative D call TRBD1 (5 bases). V was trimmed by 4 bases and J by 4 bases, leaving 25 bases between them. Germline CDR1 reads SGHTS; CDR2 reads YDEGEE. The CDR3 consists of 18 residues. The CDR3 spells CASSPWPSIGASPDTQYF. The CDR3 DNA is TGTGCCAGCAGCCCCTGGCCCAGTATAGGGGCTAGTCCAGATACGCAGTATTTT.

The chain carries TRBV10-2 and TRBJ2-3; 7 bases line up with TRBD2. Per the germline V gene, CDR1 is WSHSY and CDR2 is SAAADI. This CDR3 comprises 16 residues. The J segment lost 0 bases and the V segment lost 0 bases, leaving 3 bases of the junction unmatched. The CDR3 loop is CASSESGRDSTDTQYF. CDR3 DNA sequence: TGCGCCAGCAGTGAGTCGGGGAGGGATAGCACAGATACGCAGTATTTT.

The chain couples TRBV4-2 to TRBJ2-7, with TRBD2 identical over 8 bases. J lost 1 base, V lost 0 bases, and 5 bases had no gene match. The germline V gene has CDR1 LGHNA and CDR2 YNFKEQ. The CDR3 extends over 16 amino acids. This CDR3 is CASSQDEAGGSYEQYF. CDR3 nucleotide sequence: TGTGCCAGCAGCCAAGACGAGGCGGGGGGATCCTACGAGCAGTACTTC.

The gene calls are TRBV10-3 and TRBJ2-7, with 7 bases that match TRBD2. CDR3 length equals 12 residues. The V gene end was trimmed by 3 bases and the J gene end by 6 bases; junction bases not matched to a gene: 2. Germline V gene lookup returns CDR1 ENHRY and CDR2 SYGVKD. This CDR3 reads CAISETSAEQYF. For the CDR3, the DNA is TGTGCCATCAGTGAAACTAGCGCCGAGCAGTACTTC.

CDR3 protein: CASSPGEKLFF. The CDR3 DNA sequence: TGTGCCAGCAGCCCCGGGGAAAAACTGTTTTTT. V is TRBV2 and J is TRBJ1-4; D gene uncertain. Trimming left V 6 bases short and J 8 bases short, with 7 bases between. CDR3 size: 11 residues. Germline CDR1 reads SNHLY; CDR2 reads FYNNEI.

CDR3 bases: TGTGCCAGCGGACCTAGTTATGGGTTGAGGGATGGGGCCAACGTCCTGACTTTC. It specifies CASGPSYGLRDGANVLTF. The chain links TRBV27 to TRBJ2-6, with D tentatively TRBD2 (5 bases). CDR1 is MNHEY, CDR2 SMNVEV, per germline (reference sequence). This CDR3 has 18 amino acids. The V and J ends lost 8 bases and 3 bases respectively, with 23 bases between them.

This chain links TRBV4-1 with TRBJ2-7; D gene ambiguous. The V gene's germline CDR1 is MGHRA and CDR2 YSYEKL. The CDR3 is made up of 14 amino acids. Trimming took off 1 base at V and 4 bases at J, with 11 bases between the two ends. CDR3 nucleotides: TGCGCCAGCAGCCAAGGTCAGTCCCGATACGAGCAGTACTTC. The encoded protein is CASSQGQSRYEQYF.

V usage is TRBV7-2 and J usage is TRBJ2-4, with D unclear. V was clipped by 1 base and J by 6 bases, with 16 bases between them. Germline V gene sequence: CDR1 SGHTA, CDR2 FQGNSA. The length of the CDR3 is 16 residues. The CDR3: CASSLEGRPPGNIQYF. The CDR3 nucleotides are TGTGCCAGCAGCTTAGAAGGCAGGCCGCCAGGAAACATTCAGTACTTC. The entire variable domain, with the rest obtained from reference TRBV7-2 and TRBJ2-4, is as follows: GAGVSQSPSNKVTEKGKDVELRCDPISGHTALYWYRQSLGQGLEFLIYFQGNSAPDKSGLPSDRFSAERTGGSVSTLTIQRTQQEDSAVYLCASSLEGRPPGNIQYFGAGTRLSVL.

V usage is TRBV5-8 and J usage is TRBJ1-1; 9 bases are shared with TRBD1. The germline V gene has CDR1 SGHTS and CDR2 YDEGEE. The CDR3 is 13 residues long. Losses at the gene ends were 4 bases for V and 5 bases for J; bases not matched to a gene: 3. The CDR3 region is CASSLDRGTEAFF. Here the CDR3 DNA reads TGTGCCAGCAGCCTGGACAGGGGTACTGAAGCTTTCTTT.

V is TRBV11-2 and J is TRBJ1-5; TRBD1 might be the D (5 bases). Germline CDR1 reads SGHAT; CDR2 reads FQNNGV. The CDR3 consists of 17 residues. Deletions cut 1 base from V and 6 bases from J, with 19 bases between. In DNA form, the CDR3 reads TGTGCCAGCAGCTTAGGGCAGGGTATAGCCAACAGTCAGCCCCAGCATTTT. It specifies CASSLGQGIANSQPQHF.

The chain employs TRBV5-1 and TRBJ1-6; 8 bases are a match to TRBD1. V lost 2 bases and J lost 9; bases outside the gene matches: 7. This CDR3 contains 15 residues. CDR1 is SGHRS, CDR2 YFSETQ, per germline. The CDR3 region is CASSLGQGRSSPLHF. For the CDR3, the DNA is TGCGCCAGCAGCTTAGGACAGGGAAGGAGTTCACCCCTCCACTTT.

The V and J genes are TRBV5-8 and TRBJ2-4; D call uncertain. The CDR3 contains 14 residues. V was pared by 1 base and J by 0 bases, with 5 bases between. Germline CDR1 SGHTS, CDR2 YDEGEE. CDR3 sequence reads: CASSLLGAKNIQYF. The CDR3 DNA reads TGTGCCAGCAGCTTGCTAGGAGCCAAAAACATTCAGTACTTC.

The chain is built from TRBV15 and TRBJ2-3; tentative D call: TRBD1 (5 bases). V lost 1 base and J lost 2, with 7 bases in between. Germline CDR1 reads LNHNV; CDR2 reads YYDKDF (reference sequence). The length of the CDR3 is 14 residues. CDR3: CATSRVDTTDTQYF. In DNA, the CDR3 is TGTGCCACCAGCAGAGTGGACACCACAGATACGCAGTATTTT.

This clone was recorded only once. The V gene is TRBV7-2, the J gene TRBJ2-7; TRBD2 aligns across 7 bases. Trimming took 1 base from V and 5 from J; bases not matched to a gene: 2. The CDR3 sequence is 13 residues long. The germline CDR1 and CDR2 sequences are SGHTA and FQGNSA. The DNA of the CDR3 is TGTGCCAGCAGCTTAGTTCTAGCGGACGAGCAGTACTTC. Protein product: CASSLVLADEQYF.

In this sample, this clone turned up a few times. The rearrangement uses TRBV14 and TRBJ1-4; weak D call: TRBD1 (5 bases). V was pared by 0 bases and J by 5 bases, with 10 bases between. Germline values: CDR1 SGHDN, CDR2 FVKESK. There are 15 residues in the CDR3. CDR3 sequence reads: CASSQDQGRNEKLFF. The CDR3 nucleotides read TGTGCCAGCAGCCAAGATCAGGGCAGAAATGAAAAACTGTTTTTT.

This clone was found once. V gene TRBV7-2 combines with J gene TRBJ2-7, with D uncertain. The CDR3 extends over 14 amino acids. Trimming pared 1 base from V and 2 bases from J, leaving 9 bases between. Germline assignment: CDR1 SGHTA and CDR2 FQGNSA. Written as DNA, the CDR3 is TGTGCCAGCAGCTTAGAAACAGCAACCTACGAGCAGTACTTC. Its protein is CASSLETATYEQYF.

This clone was seen more than once but under ten times. The chain has TRBV6-4 and TRBJ2-2; TRBD2 aligns across 12 bases. The junction had 7 bases not matched to a gene; V was cut back by 8 bases and J by 6 bases. This CDR3 region has 15 residues. CDR1 MRHNA and CDR2 SNTAGT come from the germline V gene. The CDR3, as DNA: TGTGCCAGCGCGCGACTAGCGGGAGTTTCCGGGGAGCTGTTTTTT. It is translated as CASARLAGVSGELFF.

The rearrangement links TRBV9 to TRBJ2-2; TRBD2 might be the D (6 bases). The CDR3 has 17 amino acids. Germline CDR1 is SGDLS and CDR2 is YYNGEE. V was shortened by 2 bases and J by 0 bases, with 14 bases between the two germline ends. The CDR3 DNA is TGTGCCAGCAGCGTCACCACGGGGGAAGCGAACACCGGGGAGCTGTTTTTT. It is translated as CASSVTTGEANTGELFF.

This clone was seen only once. V gene TRBV7-9 combines with J gene TRBJ2-1, with 7 positions matching TRBD2. V lost 5 bases and J lost 3; bases outside the gene matches: 10. This CDR3 has 16 residues. Germline loops: CDR1 SEHNR, CDR2 FQNEAQ (reference sequence). The CDR3 reads CASSPFTSAFYNEQFF. The CDR3 DNA reads TGTGCCAGCAGCCCCTTCACTAGCGCATTCTACAATGAGCAGTTCTTC.

The V gene is TRBV5-4, the J gene TRBJ2-6, with D possibly being TRBD2 (6 bases). Germline V CDR1 and CDR2: SGHNT, YYREEE (reference sequence). V shed 4 bases and J shed 2 bases, with 10 bases lying between them. CDR3 length: 15 amino acids. This CDR3 is CASSTPGAGANVLTF. CDR3 bases: TGTGCCAGCAGCACCCCGGGGGCTGGGGCCAACGTCCTGACTTTC. The full variable domain, with the rest looked up from reference TRBV5-4 and TRBJ2-6, is ETGVTQSPTHLIKTRGQQVTLRCSSQSGHNTVSWYQQALGQGPQFIFQYYREEENGRGNFPPRFSGLQFPNYSSELNVNALELDDSALYLCASSTPGAGANVLTFGAGSRLTVL.

Only one count was recorded for this clone. V and J are TRBV5-4 and TRBJ1-4, with TRBD1 matching 8 bases. The CDR3 runs 16 residues. Per the germline V gene, CDR1 is SGHNT and CDR2 is YYREEE (reference sequence). J lost 4 bases, V lost 3 bases, and 8 bases had no gene match. The CDR3: CASSSNQGAGNEKLFF. CDR3 bases: TGTGCCAGCAGCTCGAACCAGGGGGCTGGTAATGAAAAACTGTTTTTT.

This clone has a handful of counts. V usage is TRBV7-9 and J usage is TRBJ1-1, with unresolved D. CDR3 length equals 16 residues. Looked up from germline, CDR1 is SEHNR and CDR2 is FQNEAQ (reference sequence). Trimming removed 5 bases at V and 1 base at J, with 17 bases between. This CDR3 is CASSLPWPRQNTEAFF. The CDR3 DNA reads as TGTGCCAGCAGCCTTCCTTGGCCGCGGCAGAACACTGAAGCTTTCTTT. Drawing the rest from reference TRBV7-9 and TRBJ1-1, the complete variable domain is DTGVSQNPRHKITKRGQNVTFRCDPISEHNRLYWYRQTLGQGPEFLTYFQNEAQLEKSRLLSDRFSAERPKGSFSTLEIQRTEQGDSAMYLCASSLPWPRQNTEAFFGQGTRLTVV.

The genes are TRBV28 and TRBJ1-1; the D gene is possibly TRBD1 (5 bases). CDR3 size: 11 residues. In germline, CDR1 is MDHEN, CDR2 SYDVKM. The chain's CDR3 is CVTDLNTEAFF. In DNA, the CDR3 is TGTGTGACAGATTTGAACACTGAAGCTTTCTTT. Based on the CDR3 plus reference TRBV28 and TRBJ1-1, the full variable domain is DVKVTQSSRYLVKRTGEKVFLECVQDMDHENMFWYRQDPGLGLRLIYFSYDVKMKEKGDIPEGYSVSREKKERFSLILESASTNQTSMYLCVTDLNTEAFFGQGTRLTVV.

The chain has TRBV10-1 and TRBJ2-3; the match to TRBD1 covers 7 bases. Germline loops: CDR1 WNHNN, CDR2 SYGVQD (reference sequence). V dropped 6 bases and J dropped 2; count of bases not matched to a gene: 8. This CDR3 is 15 amino acids long. The chain's CDR3 is CASSLGGYPTDTQYF. DNA for the CDR3: TGCGCCAGCAGCTTAGGGGGCTACCCCACAGATACGCAGTATTTT.

This clone was detected only a few times. In the same sample, other DNA sequences code for this CDR3. The chain has TRBV29-1 and TRBJ1-2; no clear D gene. CDR1 and CDR2 (germline): SQVTM, ANQGSEA. Trimming took 4 bases from V and 1 from J, leaving 7 bases between them. This CDR3 has 12 amino acids. CDR3 protein: CSVGTGNYGYTF. DNA of the CDR3: TGCAGCGTTGGCACGGGTAACTATGGCTACACCTTC.

The gene calls are TRBV9 and TRBJ1-1; 8 bases fit TRBD1. The V segment lost 7 bases and the J segment 6 bases; nucleotides outside the gene matches: 5. Per the germline V gene, CDR1 is SGDLS and CDR2 is YYNGEE. This CDR3 contains 12 residues. In DNA, the CDR3 is TGTGCCAGCGGTACAGGGGGACCTGAAGCTTTCTTT. This codes for CASGTGGPEAFF.

This chain connects TRBV18 to TRBJ2-1; no clear D gene. Germline lookup yields CDR1 KGHSH and CDR2 LQKENI. The CDR3 loop spans 15 amino acids. Trimming removed 6 bases from V and 3 bases from J, with 15 bases in between. Here the CDR3 DNA reads TGTGCCAGCTCCTACTCGGTTCCGGGCTACAATGAGCAGTTCTTC. Translating it yields CASSYSVPGYNEQFF. The variable domain in full, with the rest retrieved from reference TRBV18 and TRBJ2-1, is NAGVMQNPRHLVRRRGQEARLRCSPMKGHSHVYWYRQLPEEGLKFMVYLQKENIIDESGMPKERFSAEFPKEGPSILRIQQVVRGDSAAYFCASSYSVPGYNEQFFGPGTRLTVL.

This clone came up once. V and J are TRBV5-1 and TRBJ1-3, with D possibly TRBD1 on 5 matching bases. Per germline, CDR1 SGHRS and CDR2 YFSETQ. The CDR3 is 14 amino acids. V was trimmed by 4 bases and J by 2 bases, leaving 10 bases between them. The DNA of the CDR3 is TGCGCCAGCAGCCTAGGGGCCACTGGAAACACCATATATTTT. Its translation is CASSLGATGNTIYF.

DNA for the CDR3: TGTGCCTGGAGTGGGGTAGGGGGAAAGAACACTGAAGCTTTCTTT. Its translation is CAWSGVGGKNTEAFF. The genes are TRBV30 and TRBJ1-1; D might be TRBD1 (6 bases). The CDR3 contains 15 residues. The germline V and J ends were trimmed by 1 base and 1 base, with 13 bases remaining between them. Germline CDR1 reads GTSNPN; CDR2 reads SVGIG (reference sequence).

The V call is TRBV7-2, the J call TRBJ1-6; 8 bases align to TRBD1. CDR3 length: 14 residues. Germline assignment: CDR1 SGHTA and CDR2 FQGNSA. Losses at the gene ends were 2 bases for V and 7 bases for J; bases not matched to a gene: 1. This CDR3 is CASSLRTGNSPLHF. The CDR3 DNA follows: TGTGCCAGCAGCTTAAGGACAGGGAATTCACCCCTCCACTTT.

This chain links TRBV11-2 with TRBJ1-1, with a possible D match to TRBD1 (5 bases). CDR3 length: 15 residues. CDR1 and CDR2 from the germline V gene are SGHAT and FQNNGV. Between the trimmed V and J ends, which lost 0 bases and 1 base, there was a span of 9 bases. The CDR3 DNA reads TGTGCCAGCAGCTTAGATGGGGGGGGGAACACTGAAGCTTTCTTT. It codes for CASSLDGGGNTEAFF.